These 15 T cell receptor beta chains came from one sample sequenced in a study of T-cell memory formation after mild COVID-19. TCRdb passed the 5' RACE reads through MiXCR, listing each CDR3 protein once. The sample yields tens of thousands of distinct CDR3 sequences, approximately 13% seen once. Sequenced material: PBMCs or a T cell subset sorted from them (not recorded which). These receptors originate from an adult woman who had mild COVID-19 (a few samples of this study predate the infection). Cell type and time point are not known.

This clonotype came up a few times. The CDR3 sequence: CASSLEELDTEAFF. The CDR3 DNA sequence: TGTGCCAGCAGCTTAGAGGAGCTGGACACTGAAGCTTTCTTT. This sequence joins TRBV5-8 and TRBJ1-1; D is uncertain. This CDR3 region has 14 residues. V gave up 2 bases and J gave up 3 bases, with 11 bases separating them. Germline-derived CDR1 and CDR2 are SGHTS and YDEGEE.

CDR3 sequence: CASSQGVAGPNEQYF. The CDR3 nucleotides are TGTGCCAGCAGCCAAGGGGTTGCGGGACCCAACGAGCAGTACTTC. J is TRBJ2-7 and V is TRBV3-1, with a possible D match to TRBD2 (6 bases). In germline, CDR1 is LGHDT, CDR2 YNNKEL (reference sequence). V was clipped by 1 base and J by 5 bases, with 15 bases between them. This CDR3 has 15 amino acids.

The chain employs TRBV7-8 and TRBJ2-1, with D possibly TRBD1 on 5 matching bases. The CDR3 loop spans 15 amino acids. V lost 4 bases to trimming and J lost 2 bases, with 12 bases between them. CDR1 and CDR2 from the germline V gene are SGHVS and FQNEAQ. The DNA of the CDR3 is TGTGCCAGCAGCTCACACCAGGGTACCTACAATGAGCAGTTCTTC. It yields the protein CASSSHQGTYNEQFF.

The rearrangement links TRBV11-2 to TRBJ2-6; the match to TRBD2 covers 8 bases. The CDR3 extends over 18 amino acids. CDR1 is SGHAT, CDR2 FQNNGV, per germline. V shed 5 bases and J 0 bases; nucleotides not matched to a gene: 9. DNA of the CDR3: TGTGCCAGCAGCCAGTACGGTAGCGGGGTCTCTGGGGCCAACGTCCTGACTTTC. Its protein is CASSQYGSGVSGANVLTF. Drawing the rest from reference TRBV11-2 and TRBJ2-6, the complete variable domain is EAGVAQSPRYKIIEKRQSVAFWCNPISGHATLYWYQQILGQGPKLLIQFQNNGVVDDSQLPKDRFSAERLKGVDSTLKIQPAKLEDSAVYLCASSQYGSGVSGANVLTFGAGSRLTVL.

V usage is TRBV20-1 and J usage is TRBJ2-1, with a possible D match to TRBD2 (6 bases). The CDR3 has 15 amino acids. Per germline, CDR1 DFQATT and CDR2 SNEGSKA (reference sequence). Trimming took 3 bases from V and 3 from J, leaving 15 bases between them. The CDR3 region has the DNA TGCAGTGCTAGTGGCCCGGGACTGTTCTACAATGAGCAGTTCTTC. It translates to CSASGPGLFYNEQFF.

J is TRBJ1-2 and V is TRBV2; 8 bases agree with TRBD1. Trimming cost V 3 bases and J 4 bases; bases outside gene matches: 10. From germline, CDR1 is SNHLY and CDR2 FYNNEI. The CDR3 contains 16 residues. In nucleotides, the CDR3 is TGTGCCAGCAGTGACCGGGACAGGACTGTTAGCTATGGCTACACCTTC. Protein product: CASSDRDRTVSYGYTF. The full variable domain, rest sourced from reference TRBV2 and TRBJ1-2, is EPEVTQTPSHQVTQMGQEVILRCVPISNHLYFYWYRQILGQKVEFLVSFYNNEISEKSEIFDDQFSVERPDGSNFTLKIRSTKLEDSAMYFCASSDRDRTVSYGYTFGSGTRLTVV.

This sequence joins TRBV4-2 and TRBJ2-1, with D possibly matching TRBD2 (5 bases). The V gene's germline CDR1 is LGHNA and CDR2 YNFKEQ. This CDR3 comprises 16 residues. Between the trimmed V and J ends, which lost 7 bases and 8 bases, there was a span of 24 bases. The CDR3 DNA reads TGTGCCAGCACCCCTTCGATCCTTGGAGGACTGGATGAGCAGTTCTTC. Translating gives CASTPSILGGLDEQFF.

This clonotype was observed a few times. The genes are TRBV6-5 and TRBJ1-1; D might be TRBD1 (5 bases). The germline gives CDR1 MNHEY, CDR2 SVGAGI. The V gene lost 1 base and the J gene lost 1 base, with 7 bases spanning the gap. The CDR3 covers 14 residues. Written as DNA, the CDR3 is TGTGCCAGCAGTTACTGGCAGGGGAACACTGAAGCTTTCTTT. Residues: CASSYWQGNTEAFF.

This chain joins TRBV20-1 and TRBJ2-7, with D unresolved. The CDR3 is made up of 13 amino acids. Germline V gives CDR1 DFQATT, CDR2 SNEGSKA (reference sequence). The ends were cut back, 3 bases at V and 4 bases at J, with 13 bases in the middle. CDR3 in amino acids: CSARRPQGYEQYF. The CDR3 nucleotides are TGCAGTGCTAGGCGGCCCCAAGGGTACGAGCAGTACTTC.

This clonotype was counted at least ten times. CDR3 protein: CAITEAGGHNEQFF. CDR3 coding DNA: TGTGCCATTACTGAAGCGGGGGGCCACAATGAGCAGTTCTTC. V is TRBV10-3 and J is TRBJ2-1, with 9 bases that match TRBD2. The CDR3 spans 14 residues. Germline CDR1 and CDR2: ENHRY and SYGVKD. V lost 9 bases and J lost 5; bases outside the gene matches: 8.

This clonotype was recorded at least ten times. The J gene is TRBJ2-2, the V gene TRBV12-3 or TRBV12-4, with D perhaps TRBD1 (6 bases). V shed 5 bases and J shed 6 bases, with 10 bases lying between them. This CDR3 region has 13 residues. This chain's CDR3 is CASSPGVSGELFF. In DNA form, the CDR3 reads TGTGCCAGCAGTCCAGGGGTTTCCGGGGAGCTGTTTTTT.

This chain links TRBV7-2 with TRBJ1-1; 7 nucleotides match TRBD1. The trim removed 5 bases at V and 3 bases at J, leaving 12 bases unmatched. Germline assignment: CDR1 SGHTA and CDR2 FQGNSA. The CDR3 has 16 amino acids. The CDR3 sequence: CASSRLGDRMHTEAFF. In nucleotides, the CDR3 is TGTGCCAGCAGCCGACTTGGGGACAGAATGCACACTGAAGCTTTCTTT.

The CDR3 DNA reads as TGTGCCAGCAGCCCCGACACGACAGGGCTCACAGATACGCAGTATTTT. This sequence encodes CASSPDTTGLTDTQYF. The J gene is TRBJ2-3, the V gene TRBV7-9; 7 bases line up with TRBD1. The CDR3 spans 16 residues. CDR1 is SEHNR and CDR2 is FQNEAQ in the germline V gene (reference sequence). V lost 5 bases, J lost 2 bases, and 10 bases stayed unmatched.

The rearrangement uses TRBV11-2 and TRBJ2-3; D is undetermined. CDR1 and CDR2 (germline): SGHAT, FQNNGV. There are 15 residues in the CDR3. The V end was cut by 2 bases, the J end by 2 bases, with 11 bases between. The CDR3 reads CASSLTTYHTDTQYF. The DNA for the CDR3 is TGTGCCAGCAGCTTAACGACCTACCACACAGATACGCAGTATTTT.

The rearrangement joins TRBV27 to TRBJ2-4; TRBD2 is a possible D gene (5 bases). Germline V lookup: CDR1 MNHEY, CDR2 SMNVEV (reference sequence). This CDR3 comprises 13 residues. Trimming pared 5 bases from V and 8 bases from J, leaving 13 bases between. The CDR3 region is CASSPGREYIQYF. The CDR3 nucleotides are TGTGCCAGCAGTCCGGGGAGAGAGTACATTCAGTACTTC.